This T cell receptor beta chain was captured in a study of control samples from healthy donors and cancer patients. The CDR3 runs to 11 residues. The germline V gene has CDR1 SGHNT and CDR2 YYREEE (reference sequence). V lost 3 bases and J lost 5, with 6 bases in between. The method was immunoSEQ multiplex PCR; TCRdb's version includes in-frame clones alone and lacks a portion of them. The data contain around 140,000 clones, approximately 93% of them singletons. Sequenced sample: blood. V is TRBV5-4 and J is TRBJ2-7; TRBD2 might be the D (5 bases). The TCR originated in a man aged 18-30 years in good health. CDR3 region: CASSSGNEQYF. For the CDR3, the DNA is TGTGCCAGCAGCTCCGGGAACGAGCAGTACTTC.